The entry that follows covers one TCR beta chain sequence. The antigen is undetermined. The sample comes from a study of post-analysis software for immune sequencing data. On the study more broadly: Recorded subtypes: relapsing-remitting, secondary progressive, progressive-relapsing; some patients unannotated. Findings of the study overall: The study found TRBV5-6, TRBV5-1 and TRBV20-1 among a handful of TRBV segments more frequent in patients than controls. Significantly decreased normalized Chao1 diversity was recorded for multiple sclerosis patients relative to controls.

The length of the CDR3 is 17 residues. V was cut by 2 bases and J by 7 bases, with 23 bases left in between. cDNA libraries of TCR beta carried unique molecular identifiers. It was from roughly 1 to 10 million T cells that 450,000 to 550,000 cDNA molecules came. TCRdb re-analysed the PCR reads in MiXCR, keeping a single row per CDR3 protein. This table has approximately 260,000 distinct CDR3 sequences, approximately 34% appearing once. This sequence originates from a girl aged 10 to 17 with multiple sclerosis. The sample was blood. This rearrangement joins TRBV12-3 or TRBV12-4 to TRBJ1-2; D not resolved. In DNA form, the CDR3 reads TGTGCCAGCAGTTTACGTGTTGCAACAGATAAGAATGGTGGCTACACCTTC. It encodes CASSLRVATDKNGGYTF.